This TCR beta chain appears in the sequencing data of a study of blood T cell repertoires in COVID-19. The table came from immunoSEQ multiplex PCR; TCRdb's copy has only in-frame clones and leaves some out. The sample consists of 230,000 or so clones, 84% of them appearing once. The germline CDR1 and CDR2 sequences are MNHEY and SVGEGT. The CDR3 runs 14 residues. Trimming shortened V by 6 bases and J by 8 bases, and 19 bases separated the two germline ends. Sequencing was performed on peripheral blood. The receptor was isolated from a man over 45 with active or convalescent COVID-19. The gene calls are TRBV6-2 or TRBV6-3 and TRBJ1-2; a possible D gene is TRBD1 (5 bases). The CDR3 protein is CASSSPGRGGGYTF. The CDR3 DNA reads as TGTGCCAGCAGCTCTCCGGGACGGGGAGGCGGCTACACCTTC.